This T cell receptor beta chain was captured in a study of cytomegalovirus exposure and HLA in healthy donors. Study in general: HLA-typed donors contributed 65 million to 85 million unique TCRs, which were held in an early data release.

To note about this clone: Its antigen is unidentified.

CDR1 and CDR2 (germline): MNHEY, SMNVEV (reference sequence). V lost 2 bases to trimming and J lost 9 bases, with 11 bases between them. The CDR3 spans 13 residues. Primers for the PCR totalled 60 Vbeta and 13 Jbeta. Authors' analysis steps: An analysis that came later counted 77 million or so unique TCR beta chains, some 11 million shared. Sequencing used immunoSEQ multiplex PCR; TCRdb keeps in-frame clones, though not all of them. D and trimming come from the DNA, and the V and J calls and clone size come from that table. The sample contains tens of thousands of clones, approximately 80% of which appear only once. Study-level points and caveats: A few CMV-associated chains were confirmed in vitro to be specific for CMV antigens. The likely origin of a cluster of highly shared sequence variants was a sequencing artifact.

Input material: PBMCs. This sequence originates from a woman in her thirties in good health and CMV-seronegative. The V gene is TRBV27, the J gene TRBJ1-5; tentative D call: TRBD1 (6 bases). This CDR3 is CASSLKQGRPQHF. The CDR3 DNA is TGTGCCAGCAGTTTAAAACAGGGAAGGCCCCAGCATTTT.